The 5 T cell receptor beta chains listed next were all sequenced from one sample in a study of response to subunit inactivated influenza vaccine. A single record per CDR3 protein comes from TCRdb applying MiXCR to the RT-PCR reads. The repertoire consists of approximately 500,000 distinct CDR3 sequences, with over 10% occurring once and the leading ten covering around 13%. Sample: PBMCs from blood, taken 40 to 50 days after vaccination. Source of these receptors: a middle-aged man who received an inactivated influenza vaccine.

This clonotype turned up a few times. The gene calls are TRBV6-2 or TRBV6-3 and TRBJ1-5, with a possible D match to TRBD1 (5 bases). The CDR3 covers 17 residues. CDR1 is MNHEY and CDR2 is SVGEGT in the germline V gene. V was clipped by 5 bases and J by 0 bases, with 17 bases between them. The CDR3 sequence: CASSVRDVWDSNQPQHF. The CDR3 DNA reads as TGTGCCAGCAGTGTCAGGGACGTTTGGGATAGCAATCAGCCCCAGCATTTT.

This clonotype showed up just a few times. The chain links TRBV29-1 to TRBJ2-5, with a possible D match to TRBD2 (6 bases). Deletions cut 8 bases from V and 1 base from J, with 11 bases between. The CDR3 runs 12 residues. Germline loops: CDR1 SQVTM, CDR2 ANQGSEA. CDR3 sequence: CSSLRGQETQYF. In DNA, the CDR3 is TGCAGCTCGTTGCGGGGCCAAGAGACCCAGTACTTC.

The chain carries TRBV20-1 and TRBJ1-4, with D perhaps matching TRBD1 (5 bases). Germline-derived CDR1 and CDR2 are DFQATT and SNEGSKA (reference sequence). CDR3 length equals 12 residues. V lost 4 bases, J lost 4 bases, and 7 bases lay in between. The CDR3 is CSATRDNEKLFF. The CDR3 coding sequence is TGCAGTGCTACCAGGGATAATGAAAAACTGTTTTTT.

This clonotype has a handful of counts. This rearrangement joins TRBV20-1 to TRBJ2-1; 9 bases match TRBD2. Germline V CDR1 and CDR2: DFQATT, SNEGSKA (reference sequence). The CDR3 covers 15 residues. J was trimmed by 8 bases and V by 1 base; bases with no gene match: 9. The CDR3 sequence: CSARALAGEGDEQFF. Here the CDR3 DNA reads TGCAGTGCTAGAGCCTTAGCGGGAGAGGGGGATGAGCAGTTCTTC.

V is TRBV7-7 and J is TRBJ2-7; TRBD2 matches 8 bases. The CDR3 has 14 residues. Per germline, CDR1 SSHAT and CDR2 FNYEAQ (reference sequence). The J segment lost 4 bases and the V segment lost 5 bases, leaving 7 bases of the junction unmatched. The CDR3 is CASSAGGGSYEQYF. The CDR3 coding sequence is TGTGCCAGCAGCGCCGGGGGGGGTTCATACGAGCAGTACTTC.